Ten or more counts support the clone carrying this T cell receptor (beta chain). Time point of the sample: before trial treatment. Ipilimumab, nivolumab, aspirin, low-dose cyclophosphamide and low-dose radiotherapy were administered to donors. Primers targeting TRAV and TRBV primed first-strand cDNA, covering alpha and beta chains. With a V-primer adapter and a constant-region primer, TCRs were amplified for approximately 19 PCR cycles. One entry per CDR3 protein results from TCRdb running MiXCR on the reads. The sample lists tens of thousands of distinct CDR3 sequences, about 18% occurring once. The data derive from a study of low-dose radiotherapy and immunotherapy resistance in tumors. Background on the study: For four cycles from cycle 1 day 1, patients took 300 mg oral aspirin daily.

The CDR3 contains 15 residues. Trimming stripped 7 bases from V and 2 bases from J, with 12 bases between. Germline V gene lookup returns CDR1 SNHLY and CDR2 FYNNEI. The TCR originated in a male donor with prostate cancer. The V gene is TRBV2, the J gene TRBJ2-6, with D possibly matching TRBD1 (5 bases). This specimen consisted of PBMCs, obtained before treatment. The CDR3: CASTQGTTGANVLTF. The DNA of the CDR3 is TGTGCCAGCACTCAGGGAACCACTGGGGCCAACGTCCTGACTTTC.